The 29 T cell receptor beta chains reported below all come from one sample, sequenced in a study of blood T cells in healthy people across ages. The use of a sample-barcoded 5' primer and a J-beta primer mix characterized a second PCR of roughly 7 to 11 cycles. TCRdb reanalysed the 5' RACE reads using MiXCR and keeps one entry per CDR3 protein. The sample contains some 710,000 distinct CDR3 sequences, around 50% of which appear only once. Sequences were obtained from blood. The receptors derive from a man at least 80 years old in good health.

The genes are TRBV7-9 and TRBJ1-5, with 11 bases identical to TRBD1. This CDR3 comprises 16 residues. Trimming took 5 bases from V and 5 from J; bases not matched to a gene: 8. CDR1 is SEHNR and CDR2 is FQNEAQ in the germline V gene (reference sequence). The CDR3, as DNA: TGTGCCAGCAGCCCACAAGGACAGGGGGCCCATCAGCCCCAGCATTTT. It encodes CASSPQGQGAHQPQHF.

This clonotype was seen ten or more times. This chain connects TRBV7-2 to TRBJ2-3; D not resolved. From germline, CDR1 is SGHTA and CDR2 FQGNSA. Trimming removed 0 bases from V and 8 bases from J, with 15 bases in between. This CDR3 contains 15 residues. The CDR3 DNA reads TGTGCCAGCAGCTTAGCCGGCAGAGGTTTAAGTACGCAGTATTTT. Encoded protein: CASSLAGRGLSTQYF.

Comment on this clonotype: The junction and the germline gene differ at one end; a read error may be behind it. The chain employs TRBV29-1 and TRBJ2-4; D unclear. The germline V gene encodes CDR1 SQVTM and CDR2 ANQGSEA. CDR3 size: 14 residues. CDR3 DNA: TGCAGCGTTCATGGCGGATTAGCCAAAAACATTCGGTACTTC. This gives the protein CSVHGGLAKNIRYF.

The chain has TRBV5-1 and TRBJ2-5; perhaps D is TRBD1 or TRBD2 (5 bases each). The CDR3 is 14 residues long. Deletions cut 2 bases from V and 11 bases from J, with 19 bases between. The V gene's germline CDR1 is SGHRS and CDR2 YFSETQ. The CDR3 loop reads CASSFGTGNNEQYF. CDR3 coding DNA: TGCGCCAGCAGCTTCGGGACGGGGAACAATGAGCAGTACTTC. Supplemented by reference TRBV5-1 and TRBJ2-5, the full variable domain reads KAGVTQTPRYLIKTRGQQVTLSCSPISGHRSVSWYQQTPGQGLQFLFEYFSETQRNKGNFPGRFSGRQFSNSRSEMNVSTLELGDSALYLCASSFGTGNNEQYFGPGTRLLVL.

This clonotype was seen a handful of times. This sequence joins TRBV9 and TRBJ1-2, with D possibly being TRBD1 (5 bases). This CDR3 is 11 amino acids long. Trimming took off 7 bases at V and 8 bases at J, with 12 bases between the two ends. Germline V CDR1 and CDR2: SGDLS, YYNGEE. CDR3 residues: CASSPGGGYTF. The CDR3 nucleotides read TGTGCCAGCTCGCCCGGGGGGGGCTACACCTTC.

The V and J genes are TRBV5-4 and TRBJ2-1, with D possibly TRBD2 on 6 matching bases. This CDR3 comprises 15 residues. The germline CDR1 and CDR2 sequences are SGHNT and YYREEE (reference sequence). Trimming took 2 bases from V and 4 from J, leaving 13 bases between them. In DNA, the CDR3 is TGTGCCAGCAGCTTTTCACTAGCAGATTACAATGAGCAGTTCTTC. Protein: CASSFSLADYNEQFF. The complete variable domain, with remaining parts taken from reference TRBV5-4 and TRBJ2-1, reads ETGVTQSPTHLIKTRGQQVTLRCSSQSGHNTVSWYQQALGQGPQFIFQYYREEENGRGNFPPRFSGLQFPNYSSELNVNALELDDSALYLCASSFSLADYNEQFFGPGTRLTVL.

The chain employs TRBV7-2 and TRBJ2-1; a possible D gene is TRBD2 (7 bases). Germline CDR1 is SGHTA and CDR2 is FQGNSA. The CDR3 runs 15 residues. Trimming cost V 5 bases and J 4 bases, with 15 bases left between them. This chain's CDR3 is CASSRGGRLYNEQFF. The CDR3, as DNA: TGTGCCAGCAGCCGCGGGGGCAGATTGTACAATGAGCAGTTCTTC.

This chain connects TRBV29-1 to TRBJ2-4, with TRBD1 matching 7 bases. TRBJ2-7 explains the end of the DNA better; the J call may be wrong. The CDR3 runs to 16 residues. Germline CDR1 is SQVTM and CDR2 is ANQGSEA. The chain's CDR3 is CSVGGTDRVRLSEQYF. CDR3 nucleotides: TGCAGCGTTGGTGGGACCGACAGGGTAAGACTGAGCGAGCAGTACTTC.

V and J are TRBV2 and TRBJ1-2; tentatively, D is TRBD1 (6 bases). The V end was cut by 5 bases, the J end by 2 bases, with 12 bases between. This CDR3 is built from 14 residues. CDR1 SNHLY and CDR2 FYNNEI come from the germline V gene. For the CDR3, the DNA is TGTGCCAGCAGTCGACTGGGGGCGAACTATGGCTACACCTTC. Its protein is CASSRLGANYGYTF.

The V gene is TRBV5-1, the J gene TRBJ2-4; weak D call: TRBD1 (6 bases). The assigned J gene may be wrong: the sequence end matches TRBJ2-7 better. Germline-derived CDR1 and CDR2 are SGHRS and YFSETQ. CDR3 length: 15 residues. This CDR3 is CASSTIWTAPGEQYF. Here the CDR3 DNA reads TGCGCCAGCAGCACAATTTGGACAGCCCCGGGCGAGCAGTACTTC.

V usage is TRBV29-1 and J usage is TRBJ2-5; maybe TRBD1 (6 bases). Near its end, the DNA agrees better with TRBJ2-1, so the J call may be wrong. CDR1 is SQVTM and CDR2 is ANQGSEA in the germline V gene. The CDR3 covers 13 residues. CDR3 bases: TGCAGCGTTGAGGGCAGGGGTATGGAGACCCAGTTCTTC. Residues: CSVEGRGMETQFF.

This clonotype was counted between two and nine times. The chain links TRBV4-3 to TRBJ2-2, with D tentatively TRBD2 (7 bases). Germline CDR1 LGHNA, CDR2 YSLEER. CDR3 length: 17 residues. V lost 0 bases and J lost 4, with 15 bases in between. CDR3 bases: TGCGCCAGCAGCCAAGATAGGGGGGGGACGAGCACCGGGGAGCTGTTTTTT. The encoded protein is CASSQDRGGTSTGELFF.

The V and J genes are TRBV28 and TRBJ1-2; 10 nucleotides match TRBD1. V shed 5 bases and J 2 bases; nucleotides not matched to a gene: 8. The germline V gene has CDR1 MDHEN and CDR2 SYDVKM. The CDR3 sequence is 16 residues long. The CDR3 DNA is TGTGCCAGCAGTCTGGGGACAGGGGTTAGGAACTATGGCTACACCTTC. Translating it yields CASSLGTGVRNYGYTF.

V and J are TRBV29-1 and TRBJ2-5; possible D gene TRBD2, 6 bases. From germline, CDR1 is SQVTM and CDR2 ANQGSEA. The CDR3 runs 12 residues. V lost 7 bases and J lost 6, with 15 bases in between. Here the CDR3 reads CSADEGGKTQYF. The CDR3 DNA is TGCAGCGCCGACGAGGGAGGAAAGACCCAGTACTTC.

This sequence joins TRBV7-9 and TRBJ2-1; 11 bases align to TRBD2. The J segment lost 7 bases and the V segment lost 1 base, leaving 6 bases of the junction unmatched. Germline V gene data show CDR1 as SEHNR and CDR2 as FQNEAQ (reference sequence). The CDR3 consists of 16 residues. The CDR3 nucleotides are TGTGCCAGCAGCTTAGATAGCGGGAGGGCGGGGAATGAGCAGTTCTTC. Protein: CASSLDSGRAGNEQFF.

For the CDR3, the DNA is TGTGCCAGCAGTTTCAGCGGGAGTTACAATGAGCAGTACTTC. This translates into CASSFSGSYNEQYF. This chain links TRBV27 with TRBJ2-5; TRBD2 agrees at 8 bases. CDR3 length equals 14 residues. CDR1 is MNHEY, CDR2 SMNVEV, per germline (reference sequence). The J segment lost 11 bases and the V segment lost 3 bases, leaving 11 bases of the junction unmatched.

This clonotype was observed a handful of times. The rearrangement uses TRBV10-3 and TRBJ2-7; TRBD2 agrees at 7 bases. The length of the CDR3 is 14 residues. V lost 6 bases and J lost 7; bases outside the gene matches: 12. Germline V gene data show CDR1 as ENHRY and CDR2 as SYGVKD. The CDR3 sequence is CAIRKREGSREQYF. The DNA of the CDR3 is TGTGCCATCAGGAAGCGGGAAGGGTCTCGGGAGCAGTACTTC.

About this clonotype: A much larger clonotype is one base distant, so this may be a read error. The chain links TRBV20-1 to TRBJ2-1, with 9 bases lining up with TRBD2. CDR1 is DFQATT and CDR2 is SNEGSKA in the germline V gene (reference sequence). The CDR3 runs to 16 residues. J gave up 8 bases and V 1 base, and 12 bases lay outside the gene matches. CDR3 DNA: TGCAGTGCTAGAGGCCCCGCAGCGGGAGGAAGATATGAGCAGTTCTTC. Its protein is CSARGPAAGGRYEQFF.

The chain has TRBV27 and TRBJ2-7; TRBD1 might be the D (6 bases). This CDR3 is built from 12 residues. With 10 bases removed from V and 5 bases from J, the gap between germline ends came to 15 bases. Germline values: CDR1 MNHEY, CDR2 SMNVEV (reference sequence). The CDR3 spells CAIRQVENEQYF. CDR3 coding DNA: TGTGCCATAAGACAGGTCGAGAACGAGCAGTACTTC.

This clonotype turned up a few times. This rearrangement joins TRBV29-1 to TRBJ2-3; no clear D. V gave up 5 bases and J gave up 0 bases, with 18 bases separating them. The CDR3 consists of 16 residues. The V gene's germline CDR1 is SQVTM and CDR2 ANQGSEA. The CDR3 reads CSVLGQRLLSTDTQYF. For the CDR3, the DNA is TGCAGCGTTCTAGGTCAGCGCCTCCTTAGCACAGATACGCAGTATTTT.

Only one count was recorded for this clonotype. The chain couples TRBV20-1 to TRBJ2-7; a weak D match, TRBD2 (6 bases). The germline CDR1 and CDR2 sequences are DFQATT and SNEGSKA (reference sequence). This CDR3 has 16 amino acids. V was shortened by 0 bases and J by 2 bases, with 17 bases between the two germline ends. DNA for the CDR3: TGCAGTGCTAGAGACCTCCACCGGGACTCGGCCTACGAGCAGTACTTC. Its protein is CSARDLHRDSAYEQYF.

This clonotype has at least ten counts. The chain uses TRBV7-3 and TRBJ2-3; 8 nucleotides line up with TRBD2. Losses at the gene ends were 8 bases for V and 4 bases for J; bases not matched to a gene: 5. The V gene's germline CDR1 is SGHTA and CDR2 FQGTGA. This CDR3 contains 13 residues. The CDR3 DNA reads TGTGCCAGCCGGGGGGGAGCGGCAGATACGCAGTATTTT. This sequence encodes CASRGGAADTQYF.

The gene calls are TRBV15 and TRBJ2-7; a weak D match, TRBD2 (5 bases). Germline CDR1 is LNHNV and CDR2 is YYDKDF (reference sequence). The V and J ends lost 0 bases and 2 bases respectively, with 11 bases between them. This CDR3 is built from 15 residues. CDR3 region: CATSRDRGSTYEQYF. CDR3 sequence (DNA): TGTGCCACCAGCAGAGATCGCGGGTCCACCTACGAGCAGTACTTC.

In this sample, this clonotype turned up a few times. The chain uses TRBV20-1 and TRBJ2-3; TRBD1 matches 7 bases. CDR1 is DFQATT and CDR2 is SNEGSKA in the germline V gene (reference sequence). The CDR3 spans 15 residues. V shed 4 bases, J shed 0 bases, and the junction held 7 bases outside the gene matches. The CDR3 sequence is CSATTGATSTDTQYF. The CDR3, as DNA: TGCAGTGCTACTACAGGGGCTACTAGCACAGATACGCAGTATTTT.

V and J are TRBV29-1 and TRBJ2-5, with 7 bases identical to TRBD2. CDR3 length: 13 amino acids. V lost 4 bases and J lost 4; bases outside the gene matches: 6. Per the germline V gene, CDR1 is SQVTM and CDR2 is ANQGSEA. The CDR3 DNA sequence: TGCAGCGTTGCCCGCGGGGGTCGAGAGACCCAGTACTTC. This encodes CSVARGGRETQYF.

The chain recombines TRBV6-2 or TRBV6-3 with TRBJ2-7, with D possibly matching TRBD1 (6 bases). The CDR3 is 14 amino acids. Germline CDR1 is MNHEY and CDR2 is SVGEGT. The V gene lost 4 bases and the J gene lost 2 bases, with 12 bases spanning the gap. The CDR3 spells CASSWTAPAYEQYF. The CDR3 DNA is TGTGCCAGCAGTTGGACAGCCCCTGCCTACGAGCAGTACTTC.

This clonotype was observed a single time. The chain is built from TRBV6-1 and TRBJ2-1, with a possible D match to TRBD1 (5 bases). The CDR3 runs 13 residues. V was cut by 6 bases and J by 10 bases, with 16 bases left in between. The germline CDR1 and CDR2 sequences are MNHNS and SASEGT. The CDR3 DNA reads as TGTGCCAGCAGCGAAAGGCAGGGTTGGGAGCAGTTCTTC. Protein product: CASSERQGWEQFF.

This chain uses TRBV6-2 or TRBV6-3 with TRBJ2-5; D possibly corresponds to TRBD1 (6 bases). Gene TRBJ2-7 matches the end of the DNA better, so the J call may be wrong. The CDR3 spans 13 residues. The germline gives CDR1 MNHEY, CDR2 SVGEGT. The CDR3 reads CASTLLRGYEQYF. DNA of the CDR3: TGTGCCAGCACCCTACTCAGGGGCTACGAGCAGTACTTC.

J is TRBJ1-6 and V is TRBV13; 7 nucleotides agree with TRBD1. The germline V gene has CDR1 PRHDT and CDR2 FYEKMQ (reference sequence). The CDR3 totals 17 residues. V gave up 5 bases and J gave up 5 bases; unmatched junction bases: 12. The CDR3 DNA reads as TGTGCCAGCAGCCCGACTCGGACAGGTGGGGATAATTCACCCCTCCACTTT. Translating it yields CASSPTRTGGDNSPLHF.